The 20 T cell receptor beta chains listed next were all sequenced from one sample in a study of PD-1 blockade in classical Hodgkin lymphoma. TCRdb's copy holds only in-frame clones and misses some; the assay was immunoSEQ multiplex PCR. The table records approximately 10,000 clones, roughly 85% of them present only once. Each patient relapsed following autologous stem cell transplantation, and prior brentuximab vedotin exposure differed. Here the sequenced sample was peripheral blood mononuclear cells (PBMCs), taken at baseline. These TCRs come from a human donor with classical Hodgkin lymphoma.

This clone was seen more than once but under ten times. V gene TRBV7-9 combines with J gene TRBJ1-1; D is uncertain. The V gene's germline CDR1 is SEHNR and CDR2 FQNEAQ (reference sequence). CDR3 size: 16 residues. V was shortened by 5 bases and J by 0 bases, with 16 bases between the two germline ends. The CDR3 protein is CASSPKVQDLNTEAFF. DNA for the CDR3: TGTGCCAGCAGCCCGAAGGTTCAGGACCTGAACACTGAAGCTTTCTTT.

This clone occurred once. This chain uses TRBV10-3 with TRBJ1-5, with D uncertain. Germline V lookup: CDR1 ENHRY, CDR2 SYGVKD. This CDR3 contains 13 residues. The germline V and J ends were trimmed by 6 bases and 0 bases, with 6 bases remaining between them. CDR3 sequence (DNA): TGTGCCATCAGGCAAACTAGCAATCAGCCCCAGCATTTT. Protein: CAIRQTSNQPQHF.

The chain uses TRBV7-9 and TRBJ2-3; TRBD1 or TRBD2 may be the D gene (5 bases each). V was pared by 4 bases and J by 8 bases, with 19 bases between. Germline-derived CDR1 and CDR2 are SEHNR and FQNEAQ (reference sequence). This CDR3 has 15 residues. The CDR3 sequence is CASSSNDWDAATQYF. The CDR3 coding sequence is TGTGCCAGCAGCTCAAACGATTGGGACGCGGCTACGCAGTATTTT.

The chain recombines TRBV21-1 with TRBJ1-1; the table names TRBD1, a call not compared with the DNA. TRBV21-1 is marked as a pseudogene. This CDR3 region has 14 residues. The DNA of the CDR3 is TGTGCCAGCAGCCGAGGGTCGCAGGGGGCAACAGCTTTCTTT. Translated, it gives CASSRGSQGATAFF.

This chain joins TRBV7-9 and TRBJ2-1, with TRBD2 identical over 8 bases. V gave up 5 bases and J gave up 14 bases; unmatched junction bases: 11. This CDR3 has 13 residues. The germline V gene has CDR1 SEHNR and CDR2 FQNEAQ (reference sequence). The CDR3 DNA reads as TGTGCCAGCAGCCCACGGACTAGCTTTTCGAAGTTCTTC. This encodes CASSPRTSFSKFF.

The chain couples TRBV7-6 to TRBJ2-2; a weak D match, TRBD2 (5 bases). V lost 5 bases and J 2 bases, leaving 12 bases between the germline ends. The CDR3 spans 15 residues. Germline V gives CDR1 SGHVS, CDR2 FNYEAQ. CDR3 sequence reads: CASSKSGINTGELFF. CDR3 DNA: TGTGCCAGCAGCAAATCCGGGATAAACACCGGGGAGCTGTTTTTT. The whole variable domain, filled in from reference TRBV7-6 and TRBJ2-2, reads GAGVSQSPRYKVTKRGQDVALRCDPISGHVSLYWYRQALGQGPEFLTYFNYEAQQDKSGLPNDRFSAERPEGSISTLTIQRTEQRDSAMYRCASSKSGINTGELFFGEGSRLTVL.

This clone was seen a handful of times. The chain has TRBV30 and TRBJ1-1, with D perhaps matching TRBD1 (5 bases). Germline values: CDR1 GTSNPN, CDR2 SVGIG (reference sequence). The V end lost 3 bases, the J end lost 6 bases, and 11 bases lay between the germline ends. There are 12 residues in the CDR3. CDR3 nucleotide sequence: TGTGCCTGGAGCCTGAGGGGCTCTGAAGCTTTCTTT. Residues: CAWSLRGSEAFF.

This clone was seen a few times. This chain joins TRBV30 and TRBJ2-5, with 12 bases aligning to TRBD2. V shed 2 bases and J 4 bases; nucleotides not matched to a gene: 8. The CDR3 contains 16 residues. Germline V gives CDR1 GTSNPN, CDR2 SVGIG (reference sequence). The CDR3 is CAWSFKTSGSSETQYF. The CDR3, as DNA: TGTGCCTGGAGTTTTAAGACTAGCGGGAGTTCAGAGACCCAGTACTTC.

The J gene is TRBJ1-2, the V gene TRBV27, with TRBD1 as a possible D gene (5 bases). Germline V lookup: CDR1 MNHEY, CDR2 SMNVEV (reference sequence). The CDR3 is made up of 13 amino acids. Trimming took off 2 bases at V and 7 bases at J, with 11 bases between the two ends. In DNA, the CDR3 is TGTGCCAGCAGTTTACAGCGCGGGGCTGGCTACACCTTC. It codes for CASSLQRGAGYTF.

This clone occurred once. This chain links TRBV7-3 with TRBJ2-3, with D possibly being TRBD2 (6 bases). Germline values: CDR1 SGHTA, CDR2 FQGTGA. The CDR3 consists of 15 residues. Between the trimmed V and J ends, which lost 5 bases and 0 bases, there was a span of 12 bases. The CDR3 reads CASSALRESTDTQYF. CDR3 nucleotides: TGTGCCAGCAGCGCGCTACGGGAGAGCACAGATACGCAGTATTTT.

The chain employs TRBV9 and TRBJ1-1; D gene ambiguous. Trimming took 0 bases from V and 4 from J, leaving 10 bases between them. The germline V gene encodes CDR1 SGDLS and CDR2 YYNGEE. There are 14 residues in the CDR3. The CDR3, as DNA: TGTGCCAGCAGCGTAGAACACAGCAGCACTGAAGCTTTCTTT. The encoded protein is CASSVEHSSTEAFF.

The V gene is TRBV2, the J gene TRBJ2-2, with 9 bases fitting TRBD1. The CDR3 length is 14 residues. V lost 10 bases to trimming and J lost 5 bases; unmatched junction nucleotides: 8. The germline V gene encodes CDR1 SNHLY and CDR2 FYNNEI. Here the CDR3 reads CATAGQGGTGELFF. The CDR3 DNA reads TGTGCCACGGCGGGACAGGGAGGGACCGGGGAGCTGTTTTTT.

The V and J genes are TRBV28 and TRBJ2-7; D assignment may be TRBD1 or TRBD2 (6 bases each). Trimming took off 2 bases at V and 5 bases at J, with 19 bases between the two ends. Germline CDR1 reads MDHEN; CDR2 reads SYDVKM. The CDR3 totals 16 residues. The CDR3 DNA reads TGTGCCAGCAGTTTAGGGGGGCTAGGTGTAACGGACGAGCAGTACTTC. Its protein product is CASSLGGLGVTDEQYF.

This clone was picked up one time. V and J are TRBV27 and TRBJ1-3; 7 nucleotides match TRBD1. J gave up 2 bases and V 4 bases, and 5 bases lay outside the gene matches. Germline CDR1 and CDR2: MNHEY and SMNVEV (reference sequence). The CDR3 contains 15 residues. CDR3 bases: TGTGCCAGCAGTTCGACAGGGTTGGCTGGAAACACCATATATTTT. Encoded protein: CASSSTGLAGNTIYF.

The rearrangement links TRBV11-2 to TRBJ1-1; no clear D gene. There are 13 residues in the CDR3. CDR1 is SGHAT and CDR2 is FQNNGV in the germline V gene. Trimming removed 1 base at V and 7 bases at J, with 10 bases between. The CDR3 region is CASSLAPAGEAFF. Here the CDR3 DNA reads TGTGCCAGCAGCTTAGCCCCCGCAGGTGAAGCTTTCTTT.

The V call is TRBV10-3, the J call TRBJ1-5; 10 nucleotides line up with TRBD1. The germline gives CDR1 ENHRY, CDR2 SYGVKD. V was clipped by 2 bases and J by 5 bases; unmatched bases: 9. The CDR3 runs 17 residues. The DNA of the CDR3 is TGTGCCATCAGTGAGACCCTACCGGGACAGGGGTATCAGCCCCAGCATTTT. The encoded protein is CAISETLPGQGYQPQHF.

The chain joins TRBV18 to TRBJ2-7; D gene uncertain. Trimming stripped 0 bases from V and 0 bases from J, with 12 bases between. Per germline, CDR1 KGHSH and CDR2 LQKENI. The CDR3 consists of 16 residues. This chain's CDR3 is CASSPPVGSGSYEQYF. The CDR3 DNA reads TGTGCCAGCTCACCACCGGTAGGGTCGGGCTCCTACGAGCAGTACTTC.

The gene calls are TRBV7-8 and TRBJ1-5; tentative D call: TRBD1 (6 bases). CDR1 and CDR2 from the germline V gene are SGHVS and FQNEAQ. The CDR3 length is 14 residues. V gave up 1 base and J gave up 7 bases, with 11 bases separating them. CDR3 residues: CASSLVDRYQPQHF. The DNA for the CDR3 is TGTGCCAGCAGCTTAGTAGACAGGTACCAGCCCCAGCATTTT. The whole variable domain, remainder taken from reference TRBV7-8 and TRBJ1-5, is GAGVSQSPRYKVAKRGQDVALRCDPISGHVSLFWYQQALGQGPEFLTYFQNEAQLDKSGLPSDRFFAERPEGSVSTLKIQRTQQEDSAVYLCASSLVDRYQPQHFGDGTRLSIL.

The rearrangement links TRBV28 to TRBJ1-5; tentative D call: TRBD1 (6 bases). Germline V gives CDR1 MDHEN, CDR2 SYDVKM. Trimming left V 3 bases short and J 5 bases short, with 11 bases between. The CDR3 contains 14 residues. CDR3 protein: CASSFPGDYQPQHF. The CDR3 region has the DNA TGTGCCAGCAGTTTTCCAGGGGACTATCAGCCCCAGCATTTT.

The chain carries TRBV5-8 and TRBJ1-2; D unclear. In germline, CDR1 is SGHTS, CDR2 YDEGEE. This CDR3 is built from 13 residues. V dropped 0 bases and J dropped 8 bases, with 11 bases sitting between them. The CDR3 loop reads CASSLGQLEGYTF. The CDR3 region has the DNA TGTGCCAGCAGCTTGGGGCAGTTAGAAGGCTACACCTTC.